This TCR beta chain was sequenced for a study of blood T cells in healthy people across ages. A remark on this clonotype: Its antigen is unknown.

The CDR3 has 15 amino acids. The V and J ends lost 5 bases and 5 bases respectively, with 18 bases between them. The V gene's germline CDR1 is MNHEY and CDR2 SMNVEV (reference sequence). Combining a sample-barcoded 5' primer with a J-beta primer mix, a second PCR ran for about 6 to 11 cycles. A template-switch adaptor that had 12 random nucleotides put a tag on each cDNA molecule. TCRdb ran MiXCR on the 5' RACE reads and lists one entry per CDR3 protein. This table holds around 1,900,000 distinct CDR3 sequences, around 40% found once. Broader study findings: Total diversity from one million sequenced T cells was likely underestimated. Any conclusive comparison of naive versus antigen-experienced cells was prevented by using unsorted PBMCs. A roughly linear age-dependent decrease characterized TCR beta diversity per million T cells.

The sequence derives from a human donor in good health. The V call is TRBV27, the J call TRBJ1-1; D is possibly TRBD1 (6 bases). Sequencing was carried out using blood. Written as DNA, the CDR3 is TGTGCCAGCAGTACCCTCCCCAGGGGAGGGACTGAAGCTTTCTTT. Protein sequence: CASSTLPRGGTEAFF.